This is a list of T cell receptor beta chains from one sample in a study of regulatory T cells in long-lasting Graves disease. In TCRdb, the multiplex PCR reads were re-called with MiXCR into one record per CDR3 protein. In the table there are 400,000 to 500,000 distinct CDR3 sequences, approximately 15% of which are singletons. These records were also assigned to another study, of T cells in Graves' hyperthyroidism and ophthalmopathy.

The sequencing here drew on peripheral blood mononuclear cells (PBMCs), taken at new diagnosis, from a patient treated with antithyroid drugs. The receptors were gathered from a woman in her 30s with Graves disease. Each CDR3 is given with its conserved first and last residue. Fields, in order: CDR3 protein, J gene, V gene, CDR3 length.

CDR3aa: CASSPTGGSYNEQFF; j_gene: TRBJ2-1; v_gene: TRBV6-1; len: 15
CDR3aa: CASSLSQQLNTEAFF; j_gene: TRBJ1-1; v_gene: TRBV5-1; len: 15
CDR3aa: CSASRRRGSSYNEQFF; j_gene: TRBJ2-1; v_gene: TRBV20-1; len: 16
CDR3aa: CASSEWTVPGNTIYF; j_gene: TRBJ1-3; v_gene: TRBV5-4; len: 15
CDR3aa: CASSYDGTSGSSYNEQFF; j_gene: TRBJ2-1; v_gene: TRBV6-5; len: 18
CDR3aa: CASSQEGGSRLAPTRQYF; j_gene: TRBJ2-7; v_gene: TRBV4-1; len: 18
CDR3aa: CASGLDRTGSYEQYF; j_gene: TRBJ2-7; v_gene: TRBV12-5; len: 15
CDR3aa: CASALDLRAEAFF; j_gene: TRBJ1-1; v_gene: TRBV12-5; len: 13
CDR3aa: CASSSGPNTEAFF; j_gene: TRBJ1-1; v_gene: TRBV28; len: 13
CDR3aa: CASRSPSGGNTIYF; j_gene: TRBJ1-3; v_gene: TRBV11-2; len: 14
CDR3aa: CAWSVQGVMNTEAFF; j_gene: TRBJ1-1; v_gene: TRBV30; len: 15
CDR3aa: CSAIQGQGNNQPQHF; j_gene: TRBJ1-5; v_gene: TRBV20-1; len: 15
CDR3aa: CAWSPPDRDHQPQHF; j_gene: TRBJ1-5; v_gene: TRBV30; len: 15
CDR3aa: CASSLLDNTGELFF; j_gene: TRBJ2-2; v_gene: TRBV11-3; len: 14
CDR3aa: CASRTDSYEQYF; j_gene: TRBJ2-7; v_gene: TRBV5-1; len: 12
CDR3aa: CASSEAENGELFF; j_gene: TRBJ2-2; v_gene: TRBV6-1; len: 13
CDR3aa: CSAVELAGVEQYF; j_gene: TRBJ2-7; v_gene: TRBV20-1; len: 13